These T cell receptor beta chains were read from a single sample in a study of metastatic and nonmetastatic thyroid tumors. Through MiXCR, TCRdb re-clonotyped the PCR reads. Among tens of thousands of clones listed, about 12% were seen once. The sequencing input was blood. Receptors originate from a female donor with papillary thyroid cancer or a benign thyroid nodule (not recorded which). Some clones in this sample may be carry-over from other donors' samples. Each CDR3 is given without its conserved first and last residue. Size is stated for part of the rows, as once, few or many counts, or as a class when the clone is expanded.

>TRBV28|-
ASSGIQWILVIQNTEAF
>TRBV11-2|medium-sized
ASSLEPGQGYGYT
>TRBV11-2|many
ASSFASGSYNEQF
>TRBV5-5|many
ASSFKLTGANYGYT
>TRBV5-4|many
ASSFSSGAGNEQF
>TRBV4-3|many
ASSQEGGGFTEAF
>TRBV11-2|-
ASSLDLVGQETQY
>TRBV5-1|many
ASSASPGQGNYGYT
>TRBV7-2|many
ASSLLKVKQF
>TRBV28|many
ASSHRDSYGYT
>TRBV20-1|-
SARAASGARNSPLH